This T cell receptor beta chain originates from a study of T-cell memory formation after mild COVID-19. Study-level information: TCR clusters were mostly confined to one donor each.

MiXCR, applied by TCRdb to the 5' RACE reads, yields one record per CDR3 protein. The data contain about 110,000 distinct CDR3 sequences, approximately 15% of them seen just once; the ten biggest clones take up 35% to 50%. Germline lookup yields CDR1 SNHLY and CDR2 FYNNEI. CDR3 length equals 15 residues. V trimming: 7 bases; J trimming: 2 bases; junction bases outside the gene matches: 6. This clonotype was counted a few times. The target antigen is unknown. Study outcomes and limitations: Confirmation was lacking for SARS-CoV-2 specificity of second-wave clones that peaked on day 37. Contracting clones from day 15 to 85 showed balanced CD4/CD8; later expanders favored CD4+.

The sequenced sample was PBMCs or a T cell subset sorted from them (not recorded which). The source of this sequence is a man between 18 and 29 years old who had mild COVID-19 (a few samples of this study predate the infection). Cell type and time point are not known. The rearrangement joins TRBV2 to TRBJ2-1, with 9 positions matching TRBD2. The CDR3 DNA reads as TGTGCCAGCACTGGAGGCGGGGGGGCCTACAATGAGCAGTTCTTC. This sequence encodes CASTGGGGAYNEQFF. Combining the CDR3 with reference TRBV2 and TRBJ2-1 gives the whole variable domain EPEVTQTPSHQVTQMGQEVILRCVPISNHLYFYWYRQILGQKVEFLVSFYNNEISEKSEIFDDQFSVERPDGSNFTLKIRSTKLEDSAMYFCASTGGGGAYNEQFFGPGTRLTVL.